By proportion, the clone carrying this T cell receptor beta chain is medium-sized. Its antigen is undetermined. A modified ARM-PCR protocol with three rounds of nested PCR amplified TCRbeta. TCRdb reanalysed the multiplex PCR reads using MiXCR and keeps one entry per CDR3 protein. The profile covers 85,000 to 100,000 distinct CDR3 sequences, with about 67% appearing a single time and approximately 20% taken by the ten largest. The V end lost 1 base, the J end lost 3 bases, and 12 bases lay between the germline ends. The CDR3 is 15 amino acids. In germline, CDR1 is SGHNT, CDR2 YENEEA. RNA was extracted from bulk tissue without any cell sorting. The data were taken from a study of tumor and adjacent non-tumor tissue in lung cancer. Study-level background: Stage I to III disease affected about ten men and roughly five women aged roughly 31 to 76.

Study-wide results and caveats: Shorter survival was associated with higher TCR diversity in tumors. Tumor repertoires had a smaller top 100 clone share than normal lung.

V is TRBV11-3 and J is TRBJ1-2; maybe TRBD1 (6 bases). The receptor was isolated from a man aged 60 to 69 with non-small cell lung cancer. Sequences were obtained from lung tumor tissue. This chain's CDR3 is CASSLGSGGDYGYTF. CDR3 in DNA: TGTGCCAGCAGCTTAGGGTCGGGGGGCGACTATGGCTACACCTTC.